The source of this TCR beta chain is a study of identifying expanded T cells in peripheral blood. A word on this clone: The antigen is unknown.

General observations from the study: Technical replicates showed about 1.2 changed clones; two weeks about 16; four weeks 19. Approximately 2-week clone count variance significantly increased as total template count grew.

The CDR3 is 12 amino acids. CDR1 and CDR2 (germline): SGDLS, YYNGEE. Trimming cost V 3 bases and J 6 bases, with 8 bases left between them. Data came from immunoSEQ multiplex PCR; TCRdb stores just in-frame clones and leaves some out. The sample has about 80,000 clones, less than 90% seen once. This TCR was recovered from a person between 18 and 75 years old in good health. Sample: blood. The chain combines TRBV9 with TRBJ2-3; possible D gene TRBD2, 5 bases. This CDR3 is CASSGSGDTQYF. The DNA of the CDR3 is TGTGCCAGCAGCGGATCGGGGGATACGCAGTATTTT.